This is a list of T cell receptor beta chains from one sample in a study of shared clonotypes between healthy human individuals. The protocol was immunoSEQ multiplex PCR, while the TCRdb copy is restricted to in-frame clones and leaves out a portion. The sample shows some 2,500,000 clones, 85% to 95% of them seen only once. The source material was naive CD4+ T cells from PBMCs. Receptors originate from a man younger than 35 in good health. Some clones in this sample may be carry-over from other donors' samples. The CDR3 runs from the conserved cysteine through the conserved F or W. A D gene is named only where the DNA matches it firmly. Size values are once, few and many counts, or a class for expanded clones, and some rows have none.

clone size,J gene,D gene,V gene,CDR3 length,CDR3 protein,CDR3 DNA
NA,TRBJ1-2,TRBD1,TRBV7-2,13,CASSTTGAYGYTF,TGTGCCAGCAGCACTACAGGGGCCTATGGCTACACCTTC
NA,TRBJ2-3,TRBD2,TRBV9,16,CASSVSTSGRTDTQYF,TGTGCCAGCAGCGTTTCCACTAGCGGTCGCACAGATACGCAGTATTTT
NA,TRBJ1-3,TRBD1,TRBV23-1,15,CASSPGTAVGNTIYF,TGCGCCAGCAGCCCAGGGACAGCTGTTGGAAACACCATATATTTT
NA,TRBJ2-2,NA,TRBV7-3,15,CASSSTSGVAGELFF,TGTGCCAGCAGCTCAACCTCAGGGGTCGCCGGGGAGCTGTTTTTT
once,TRBJ1-2,NA,TRBV2,14,CASSEWSSGGGYTF,TGTGCCAGCAGTGAATGGAGTAGCGGGGGGGGCTACACCTTC
once,TRBJ1-1,NA,TRBV5-5,13,CASSFSTNTEAFF,TGTGCCAGCAGCTTCAGTACGAACACTGAAGCTTTCTTT
once,TRBJ2-1,TRBD2,TRBV5-1,14,CASKLAGSNNEQFF,TGCGCCAGCAAACTAGCGGGATCAAACAATGAGCAGTTCTTC
NA,TRBJ1-1,NA,TRBV10-3,14,CAISLGAGNTEAFF,TGTGCCATCAGCCTAGGGGCGGGGAACACTGAAGCTTTCTTT
NA,TRBJ1-5,TRBD1,TRBV28,14,CASRANGQGQPQHF,TGTGCCAGCAGAGCAAACGGACAGGGCCAGCCCCAGCATTTT
NA,TRBJ2-5,NA,TRBV2,12,CASRGDQETQYF,TGTGCCAGCAGGGGAGATCAAGAGACCCAGTACTTC
once,TRBJ2-7,NA,TRBV28,15,CASRSDSGGSYEQYF,TGTGCCAGCAGATCCGACTCAGGGGGGTCCTACGAGCAGTACTTC
NA,TRBJ2-5,NA,TRBV7-8,16,CASSLVASTYKETQYF,TGTGCCAGCAGCTTAGTGGCCTCCACTTACAAAGAGACCCAGTACTTC
few,TRBJ1-4,NA,TRBV30,13,CAWSVKGIEKLFF,TGTGCCTGGAGTGTTAAAGGGATTGAAAAACTGTTTTTT
NA,TRBJ2-7,TRBD2,TRBV2,14,CASRLSGSSYEQYF,TGTGCCAGCAGACTCAGCGGGAGCTCCTACGAGCAGTACTTC
NA,TRBJ1-1,NA,TRBV27,14,CASSYMRDLTEAFF,TGTGCCAGCAGCTACATGAGGGATCTCACTGAAGCTTTCTTT
NA,TRBJ2-1,NA,TRBV21-1,16,CASSQVRDRAYNEQFF,TGTGCCAGCAGCCAGGTGAGGGACAGGGCGTACAATGAGCAGTTCTTC
NA,TRBJ2-7,NA,TRBV5-5,14,CASSSNLRDYEQYF,TGTGCCAGCAGCTCGAACCTCCGGGATTACGAGCAGTACTTC
once,TRBJ2-7,TRBD1,TRBV6-5,12,CASRDRHYEQYF,TGTGCCAGCCGGGACAGACACTACGAGCAGTACTTC
NA,TRBJ2-7,TRBD2,TRBV5-1,16,CASSLGSAGGRGEQYF,TGCGCCAGCAGCTTGGGGTCGGCGGGAGGGCGAGGGGAGCAGTACTTC
NA,TRBJ1-1,TRBD1,TRBV15,16,CATSYSPGQGRTEAFF,TGTGCCACCAGCTACTCACCGGGACAGGGGAGGACTGAAGCTTTCTTT
NA,TRBJ2-7,TRBD2,TRBV28,17,CASSPYRTSGRPDEQYF,TGTGCCAGCAGTCCCTACAGAACTAGCGGGAGGCCCGACGAGCAGTACTTC
NA,TRBJ1-2,TRBD1,TRBV27,18,CASRKWETGTGRNYGYTF,TGTGCCAGCCGAAAGTGGGAGACGGGGACAGGGAGAAACTATGGCTACACCTTC
NA,TRBJ1-4,TRBD1,TRBV4-3,16,CASSLFKTGGNEKLFF,TGCGCCAGCAGCCTATTTAAAACAGGGGGCAATGAAAAACTGTTTTTT
NA,TRBJ2-2,NA,TRBV7-3,13,CASSARQAGELFF,TGTGCCAGCAGCGCCCGACAGGCCGGGGAGCTGTTTTTT
NA,TRBJ2-1,TRBD1,TRBV28,14,CASEPGQGRNEQFF,TGTGCCAGCGAACCGGGACAGGGTAGGAATGAGCAGTTCTTC
NA,TRBJ1-1,NA,TRBV6-1,14,CASSDTGPGTEAFF,TGTGCCAGCAGTGATACTGGGCCAGGCACTGAAGCTTTCTTT
NA,TRBJ2-1,NA,TRBV5-1,14,CASSFDPSRNEQFF,TGCGCCAGCAGCTTCGATCCTTCCCGCAATGAGCAGTTCTTC
NA,TRBJ2-3,TRBD2,TRBV2,22,CASSDQGQTGLAGGKSTDTQYF,TGTGCCAGCAGTGATCAGGGACAGACCGGACTAGCGGGAGGAAAAAGCACAGATACGCAGTATTTT
NA,TRBJ1-1,NA,TRBV6-1,13,CASKSLINTEAFF,TGTGCCAGCAAGAGTTTGATAAACACTGAAGCTTTCTTT
NA,TRBJ2-5,TRBD2,TRBV19,14,CASRVTSGRETQYF,TGTGCCAGTAGGGTGACTAGCGGGAGAGAGACCCAGTACTTC
NA,TRBJ2-2,NA,TRBV7-3,15,CASSSGDATTGELFF,TGTGCCAGCAGCTCCGGCGACGCGACCACCGGGGAGCTGTTTTTT
NA,TRBJ2-2,NA,TRBV15,15,CATSRSPGGPGELFF,TGTGCCACCAGCAGATCTCCAGGGGGGCCCGGGGAGCTGTTTTTT
few,TRBJ1-4,NA,TRBV25-1,12,CAARVGNEKLFF,TGTGCCGCCAGGGTGGGGAATGAAAAACTGTTTTTT
NA,TRBJ2-7,NA,TRBV7-2,16,CASSLGRGGSAYEQYF,TGTGCCAGCAGCTTAGGGCGGGGCGGGTCCGCCTACGAGCAGTACTTC
once,TRBJ2-3,NA,TRBV15,15,CATSREPGGTDTQYF,TGTGCCACCAGCAGAGAACCGGGGGGCACAGATACGCAGTATTTT
NA,TRBJ1-4,NA,TRBV7-2,14,CASSSLMGAQKLFF,TGTGCCAGCAGCTCGTTAATGGGGGCTCAAAAACTGTTTTTT
NA,TRBJ1-2,NA,TRBV6-1,16,CASSEGAYSWPYGYTF,TGTGCCAGCAGTGAGGGGGCGTATAGTTGGCCATATGGCTACACCTTC
NA,TRBJ2-1,TRBD2,TRBV5-1,16,CASSFELAGGQGEQFF,TGCGCCAGCAGCTTTGAATTAGCGGGAGGGCAGGGTGAGCAGTTCTTC
few,TRBJ1-2,TRBD1,TRBV14,15,CASSPQGTGGGGYTF,TGTGCCAGCAGCCCGCAAGGGACAGGGGGCGGAGGCTACACCTTC
NA,TRBJ2-7,TRBD1,TRBV14,18,CASSHTQGARNGVYEQYF,TGTGCCAGCAGCCACACACAGGGGGCGCGTAACGGGGTGTACGAGCAGTACTTC
NA,TRBJ1-1,TRBD1,TRBV7-8,16,CASSLGTGTGNTEAFF,TGTGCCAGCAGCTTAGGAACCGGGACAGGGAACACTGAAGCTTTCTTT
NA,TRBJ1-5,NA,TRBV5-6,14,CASSLWVNREPQHF,TGTGCCAGCAGCTTGTGGGTAAACAGGGAGCCCCAGCATTTT
NA,TRBJ2-3,NA,TRBV30,12,CAWGGTTDTQYF,TGTGCCTGGGGGGGGACTACAGATACGCAGTATTTT
NA,TRBJ2-3,TRBD2,TRBV7-9,16,CASSLEGGRVADTQYF,TGTGCCAGCAGCTTAGAAGGCGGGAGGGTTGCAGATACGCAGTATTTT
NA,TRBJ2-2,TRBD1,TRBV2,15,CASRPGTGNTGELFF,TGTGCAAGCAGGCCCGGGACAGGGAACACCGGGGAGCTGTTTTTT
NA,TRBJ1-5,NA,TRBV7-8,16,CASSLSDRGVDQPQHF,TGTGCCAGCAGCCTTAGCGATAGGGGTGTCGATCAGCCCCAGCATTTT
NA,TRBJ2-7,NA,TRBV6-4,12,CASRNPEYEQYF,TGTGCCAGCAGGAACCCCGAATACGAGCAGTACTTC
NA,TRBJ2-7,NA,TRBV28,15,CASTSPGATYYEQYF,TGTGCCAGCACCTCTCCGGGTGCGACCTATTACGAGCAGTACTTC
NA,TRBJ2-3,NA,TRBV30,17,CAWSPQGQILPTDTQYF,TGTGCCTGGAGCCCCCAAGGACAGATACTACCCACAGATACGCAGTATTTT
NA,TRBJ2-7,TRBD2,TRBV29-1,16,CSVAGLKLAPTYEQYF,TGCAGCGTTGCCGGGCTCAAACTAGCGCCTACCTACGAGCAGTACTTC
NA,TRBJ1-5,NA,TRBV10-1,15,CASSEGRLGNQPQHF,TGCGCCAGCAGTGAGGGTCGCCTGGGCAATCAGCCCCAGCATTTT
NA,TRBJ2-1,TRBD2,TRBV9,16,CASSARRESTYNEQFF,TGTGCCAGCAGCGCCCGGCGGGAGTCGACATACAATGAGCAGTTCTTC
NA,TRBJ1-1,NA,TRBV5-1,14,CASSFGREGTEAFF,TGCGCCAGCAGCTTCGGCAGGGAGGGTACTGAAGCTTTCTTT
NA,TRBJ1-5,NA,TRBV28,12,CASSLGNQPQHF,TGTGCCAGCAGTCTTGGCAATCAGCCCCAGCATTTT
once,TRBJ2-7,NA,TRBV7-8,15,CASSQGRQGSYEQYF,TGTGCCAGCAGCCAAGGGAGGCAGGGATCCTACGAGCAGTACTTC
NA,TRBJ2-7,TRBD1,TRBV6-5,14,CASSLRTGNYEQYF,TGTGCCAGCAGTTTGCGGACAGGGAATTACGAGCAGTACTTC
NA,TRBJ2-2,NA,TRBV27,17,CASSLKEAGADTGELFF,TGTGCCAGCAGTTTAAAGGAGGCAGGGGCGGACACCGGGGAGCTGTTTTTT
once,TRBJ2-7,NA,TRBV6-6,15,CASSYSVNASYEQYF,TGTGCCAGCAGTTACTCGGTCAACGCCTCCTACGAGCAGTACTTC
NA,TRBJ1-4,NA,TRBV21-1,18,CASSFRDRVLTTNEKLFF,TGTGCCAGCAGCTTCCGGGACAGGGTTTTGACAACTAATGAAAAACTGTTTTTT
NA,TRBJ2-2,NA,TRBV7-8,14,CASSRGGNTGELFF,TGTGCCAGCAGCCGAGGGGGGAACACCGGGGAGCTGTTTTTT